This TCR beta chain is from a study of T-cell memory formation after mild COVID-19. Study-level points and caveats: Certain responding clones were present in pre-infection memory, suggesting participation of cross-reactive memory.

This clonotype has more than one count but fewer than ten. As yet, its antigen is unknown. The trim removed 6 bases at V and 7 bases at J, leaving 13 bases unmatched. CDR3 length: 15 amino acids. From the 5' RACE reads, TCRdb called clonotypes with MiXCR, one entry per CDR3 protein. The sample lists 300,000 to 350,000 distinct CDR3 sequences, 10% to 15% occurring once. Sequenced sample: PBMCs or a T cell subset sorted from them (not recorded which). This chain connects TRBV12-3 or TRBV12-4 to TRBJ2-7; 9 positions agree with TRBD2. This clonotype was sampled from a man between 18 and 35 years old who had mild COVID-19 (a few samples of this study predate the infection). Cell type and time point are not known. The CDR3 DNA reads as TGTGCCAGCAGACCTTCTAGCGGGGCCCGGGGAGAGCAGTACTTC. Encoded protein: CASRPSSGARGEQYF.